There are many counts of the clone carrying this TCR beta chain. This specimen comes from a study of spatial heterogeneity in lung cancer. Time point meaning: sample taken at primary tumor resection. Sequencing was performed on whole RNA extracted from tumor and nontumor lung tissue, or from frozen PBMC, and the material was left unsorted. The cohort: under 80 early-stage, untreated non-small cell lung cancer patients. Germline assignment: CDR1 MNHNS and CDR2 SASEGT. The CDR3 has 17 residues. J lost 2 bases, V lost 5 bases, and 13 bases had no gene match. MiXCR was run by TCRdb on the 5' RACE reads, yielding one entry per CDR3 protein. The sample lists about 50,000 distinct CDR3 sequences, less than 8.5% occurring once.

The chain employs TRBV6-1 and TRBJ2-3; 7 nucleotides line up with TRBD2. The clonotype originates from a female donor with early-stage non-small cell lung cancer. The sequenced sample was PBMCs, obtained at surgery. CDR3 bases: TGTGCCAGCAGTACCAACTTAGCGGGTCATACCACAGATACGCAGTATTTT. Its protein product is CASSTNLAGHTTDTQYF.